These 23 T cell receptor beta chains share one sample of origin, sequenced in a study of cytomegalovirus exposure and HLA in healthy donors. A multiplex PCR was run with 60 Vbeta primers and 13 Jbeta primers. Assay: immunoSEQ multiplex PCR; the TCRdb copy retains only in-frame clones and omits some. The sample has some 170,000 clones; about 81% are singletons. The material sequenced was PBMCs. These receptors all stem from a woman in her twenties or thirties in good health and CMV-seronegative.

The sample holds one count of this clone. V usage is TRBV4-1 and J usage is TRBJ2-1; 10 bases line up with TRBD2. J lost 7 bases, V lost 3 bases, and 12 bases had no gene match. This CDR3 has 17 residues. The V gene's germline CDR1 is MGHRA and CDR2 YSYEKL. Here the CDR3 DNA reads TGCGCCAGCAGCCAGGTTTTCGCTAGCGGGAGCGCAAATGAGCAGTTCTTC. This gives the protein CASSQVFASGSANEQFF.

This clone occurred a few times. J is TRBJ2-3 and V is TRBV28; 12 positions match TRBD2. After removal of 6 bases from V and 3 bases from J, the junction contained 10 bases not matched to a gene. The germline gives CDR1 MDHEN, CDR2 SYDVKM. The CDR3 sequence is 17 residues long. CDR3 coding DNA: TGTGCCAGCAGCTCCAAACTAGCGGGGGGCTGGACAGATACGCAGTATTTT. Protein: CASSSKLAGGWTDTQYF. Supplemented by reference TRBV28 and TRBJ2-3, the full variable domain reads DVKVTQSSRYLVKRTGEKVFLECVQDMDHENMFWYRQDPGLGLRLIYFSYDVKMKEKGDIPEGYSVSREKKERFSLILESASTNQTSMYLCASSSKLAGGWTDTQYFGPGTRLTVL.

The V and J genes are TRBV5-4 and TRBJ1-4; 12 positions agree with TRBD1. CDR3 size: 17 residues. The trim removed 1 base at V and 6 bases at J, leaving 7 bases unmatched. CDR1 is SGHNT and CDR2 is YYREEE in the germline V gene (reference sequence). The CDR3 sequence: CASSLYGTGGAHEKLFF. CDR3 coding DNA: TGTGCCAGCAGCTTGTACGGGACAGGGGGCGCCCATGAAAAACTGTTTTTT. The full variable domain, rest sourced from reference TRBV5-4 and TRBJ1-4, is ETGVTQSPTHLIKTRGQQVTLRCSSQSGHNTVSWYQQALGQGPQFIFQYYREEENGRGNFPPRFSGLQFPNYSSELNVNALELDDSALYLCASSLYGTGGAHEKLFFGSGTQLSVL.

CDR3 sequence reads: CASSPQGQSRNTIYF. CDR3 coding DNA: TGTGCCAGCTCACCCCAGGGACAGTCGAGAAACACCATATATTTT. The chain joins TRBV18 to TRBJ1-3; 7 nucleotides match TRBD1. J was trimmed by 5 bases and V by 3 bases; bases with no gene match: 7. This CDR3 contains 15 residues. Germline CDR1 is KGHSH and CDR2 is LQKENI.

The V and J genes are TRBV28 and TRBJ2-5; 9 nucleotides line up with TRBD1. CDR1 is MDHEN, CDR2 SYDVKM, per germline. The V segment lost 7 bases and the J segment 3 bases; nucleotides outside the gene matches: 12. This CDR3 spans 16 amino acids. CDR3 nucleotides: TGTGCCAGCACCCCTGTAAAGGGACAGGGAAAAGAGACCCAGTACTTC. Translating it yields CASTPVKGQGKETQYF.

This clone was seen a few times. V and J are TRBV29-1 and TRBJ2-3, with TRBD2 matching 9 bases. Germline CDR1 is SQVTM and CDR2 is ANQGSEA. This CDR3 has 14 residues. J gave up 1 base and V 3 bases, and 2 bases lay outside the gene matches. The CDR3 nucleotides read TGCAGCGTTGAGACTAGCGGTGGCACAGATACGCAGTATTTT. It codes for CSVETSGGTDTQYF.

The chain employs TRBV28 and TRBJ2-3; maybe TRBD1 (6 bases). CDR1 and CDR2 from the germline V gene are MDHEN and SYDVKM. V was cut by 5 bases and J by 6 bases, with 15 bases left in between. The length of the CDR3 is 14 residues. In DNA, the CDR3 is TGTGCCAGCAGTACAGGGCCCCGGACGGATACGCAGTATTTT. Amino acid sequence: CASSTGPRTDTQYF.

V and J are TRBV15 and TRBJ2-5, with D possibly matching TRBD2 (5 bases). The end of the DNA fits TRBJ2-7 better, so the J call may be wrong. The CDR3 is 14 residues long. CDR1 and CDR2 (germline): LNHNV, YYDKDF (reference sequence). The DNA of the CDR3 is TGTGCCACCAGCTTCAACGGGATGTCCTACGAGCAGTACTTC. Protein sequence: CATSFNGMSYEQYF.

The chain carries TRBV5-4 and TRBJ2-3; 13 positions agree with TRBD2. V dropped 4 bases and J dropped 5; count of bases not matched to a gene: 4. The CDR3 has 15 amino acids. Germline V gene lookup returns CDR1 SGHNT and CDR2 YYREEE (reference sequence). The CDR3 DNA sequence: TGTGCCAGCAGCCCAACTAGCGGGAGGGTAGATACGCAGTATTTT. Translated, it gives CASSPTSGRVDTQYF.

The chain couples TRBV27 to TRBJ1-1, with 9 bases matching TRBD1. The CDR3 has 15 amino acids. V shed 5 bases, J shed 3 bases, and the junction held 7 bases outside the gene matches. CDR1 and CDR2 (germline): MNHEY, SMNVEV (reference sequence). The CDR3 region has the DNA TGTGCCAGCAGTCCGCAACAGGGGGCGTACACTGAAGCTTTCTTT. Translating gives CASSPQQGAYTEAFF.

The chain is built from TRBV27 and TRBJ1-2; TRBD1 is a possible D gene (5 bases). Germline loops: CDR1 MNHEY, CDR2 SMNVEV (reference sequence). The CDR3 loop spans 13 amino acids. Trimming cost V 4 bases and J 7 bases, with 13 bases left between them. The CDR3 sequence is CASSWTGDGGYTF. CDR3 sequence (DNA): TGTGCCAGCAGTTGGACGGGGGATGGTGGCTACACCTTC.

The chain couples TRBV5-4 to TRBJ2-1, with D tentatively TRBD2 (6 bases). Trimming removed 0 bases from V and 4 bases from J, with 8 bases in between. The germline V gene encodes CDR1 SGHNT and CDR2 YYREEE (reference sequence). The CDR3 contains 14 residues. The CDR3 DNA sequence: TGTGCCAGCAGCTTGGGGGGGGTGTACAATGAGCAGTTCTTC. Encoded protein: CASSLGGVYNEQFF.

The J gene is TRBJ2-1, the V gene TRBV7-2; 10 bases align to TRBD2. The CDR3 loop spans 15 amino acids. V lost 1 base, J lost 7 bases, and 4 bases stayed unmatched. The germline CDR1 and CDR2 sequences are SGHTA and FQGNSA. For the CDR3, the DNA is TGTGCCAGCAGCTTAGGAGCGGGAGGGCGGAATGAGCAGTTCTTC. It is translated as CASSLGAGGRNEQFF. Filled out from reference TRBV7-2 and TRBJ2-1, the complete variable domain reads GAGVSQSPSNKVTEKGKDVELRCDPISGHTALYWYRQSLGQGLEFLIYFQGNSAPDKSGLPSDRFSAERTGGSVSTLTIQRTQQEDSAVYLCASSLGAGGRNEQFFGPGTRLTVL.

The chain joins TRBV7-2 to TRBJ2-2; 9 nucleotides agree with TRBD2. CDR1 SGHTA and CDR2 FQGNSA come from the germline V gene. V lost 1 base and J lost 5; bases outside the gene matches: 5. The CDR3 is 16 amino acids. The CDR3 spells CASSLVASGTTGELFF. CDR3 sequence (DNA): TGTGCCAGCAGCTTAGTAGCTAGCGGGACAACCGGGGAGCTGTTTTTT.

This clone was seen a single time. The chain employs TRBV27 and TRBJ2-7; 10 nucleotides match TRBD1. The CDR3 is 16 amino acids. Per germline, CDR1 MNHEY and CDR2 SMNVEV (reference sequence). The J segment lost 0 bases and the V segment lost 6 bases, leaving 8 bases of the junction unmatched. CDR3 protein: CASRPVGTGVSYEQYF. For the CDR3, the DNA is TGTGCCAGCAGACCAGTCGGGACAGGGGTCTCCTACGAGCAGTACTTC.

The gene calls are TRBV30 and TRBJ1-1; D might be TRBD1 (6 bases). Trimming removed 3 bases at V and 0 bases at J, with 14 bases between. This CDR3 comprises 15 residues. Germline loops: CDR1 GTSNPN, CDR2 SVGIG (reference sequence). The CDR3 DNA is TGTGCCTGGAGGACCCCTGACAGGATGAACACTGAAGCTTTCTTT. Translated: CAWRTPDRMNTEAFF.

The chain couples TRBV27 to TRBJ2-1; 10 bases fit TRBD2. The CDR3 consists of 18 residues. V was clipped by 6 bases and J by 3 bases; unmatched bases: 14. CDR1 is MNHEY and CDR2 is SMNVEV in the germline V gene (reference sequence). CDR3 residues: CASRGGLAGVSSYNEQFF. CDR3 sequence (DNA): TGTGCCAGCAGAGGGGGGCTAGCGGGAGTATCCAGCTACAATGAGCAGTTCTTC.

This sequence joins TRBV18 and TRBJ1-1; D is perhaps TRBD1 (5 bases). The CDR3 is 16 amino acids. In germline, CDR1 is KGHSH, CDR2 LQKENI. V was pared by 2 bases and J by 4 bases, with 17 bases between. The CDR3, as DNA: TGTGCCAGCTCACCAGAATCCAGGGCTAAGGGCACTGAAGCTTTCTTT. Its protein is CASSPESRAKGTEAFF.

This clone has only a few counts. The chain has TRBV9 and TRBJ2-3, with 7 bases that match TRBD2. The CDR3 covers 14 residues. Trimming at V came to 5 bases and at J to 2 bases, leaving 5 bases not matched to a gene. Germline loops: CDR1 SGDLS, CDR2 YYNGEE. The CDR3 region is CASSLTSYTDTQYF. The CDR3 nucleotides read TGTGCCAGCAGTTTGACTAGCTACACAGATACGCAGTATTTT.

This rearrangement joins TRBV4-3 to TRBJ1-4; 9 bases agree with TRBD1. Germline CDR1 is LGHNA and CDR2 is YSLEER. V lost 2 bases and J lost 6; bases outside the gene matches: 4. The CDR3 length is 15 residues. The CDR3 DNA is TGCGCCAGCAGCCAACAACAGGGGGCTTATGAAAAACTGTTTTTT. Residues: CASSQQQGAYEKLFF.

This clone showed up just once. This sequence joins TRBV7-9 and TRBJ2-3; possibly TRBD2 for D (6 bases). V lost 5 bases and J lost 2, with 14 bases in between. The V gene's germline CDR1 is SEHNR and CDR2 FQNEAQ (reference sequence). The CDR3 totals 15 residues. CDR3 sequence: CASSPRDQPTDTQYF. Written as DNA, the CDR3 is TGTGCCAGCAGCCCGCGGGACCAGCCCACAGATACGCAGTATTTT. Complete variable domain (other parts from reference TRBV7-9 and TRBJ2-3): DTGVSQNPRHKITKRGQNVTFRCDPISEHNRLYWYRQTLGQGPEFLTYFQNEAQLEKSRLLSDRFSAERPKGSFSTLEIQRTEQGDSAMYLCASSPRDQPTDTQYFGPGTRLTVL.

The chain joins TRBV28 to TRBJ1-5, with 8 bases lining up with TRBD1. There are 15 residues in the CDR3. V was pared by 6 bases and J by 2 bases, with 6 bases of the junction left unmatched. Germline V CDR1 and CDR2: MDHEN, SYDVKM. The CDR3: CASRGGQGGNQPQHF. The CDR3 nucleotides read TGTGCCAGCAGGGGTGGACAGGGTGGCAATCAGCCCCAGCATTTT. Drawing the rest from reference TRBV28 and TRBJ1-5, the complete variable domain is DVKVTQSSRYLVKRTGEKVFLECVQDMDHENMFWYRQDPGLGLRLIYFSYDVKMKEKGDIPEGYSVSREKKERFSLILESASTNQTSMYLCASRGGQGGNQPQHFGDGTRLSIL.

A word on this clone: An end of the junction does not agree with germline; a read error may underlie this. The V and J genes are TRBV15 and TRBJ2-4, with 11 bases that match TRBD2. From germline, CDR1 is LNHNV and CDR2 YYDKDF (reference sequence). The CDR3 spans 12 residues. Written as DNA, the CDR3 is TGTGCCACCAGCAGAGAGGGACTAGCGGCGTCTTTC. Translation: CATSREGLAASF.